A selection of T cell receptor beta chains follows, all from one sample in a study of cytomegalovirus exposure and HLA in healthy donors. Some clones are missing from TCRdb's copy, which holds only in-frame ones; the method was immunoSEQ multiplex PCR. The sample gives about 130,000 clones, around three quarters of which show up once; 3% to 3.5% is in the top ten. The sample consisted of PBMCs. The receptors stem from a male donor in good health and CMV-seronegative. Both conserved end residues are part of each CDR3. A D gene is named only where the DNA matches it firmly. Clone size is stated in some rows and not others, as once, few, many or a class when expanded.

TRBJ2-1 | few | TRBD2 | TRBV7-3 | CASSLRAGVNNEQFF | TGTGCCAGCAGCTTAAGAGCGGGGGTAAATAATGAGCAGTTCTTC
TRBJ1-5 | . | . | TRBV28 | CASDLAATNQPQHF | TGTGCCAGCGACCTCGCAGCGACGAATCAGCCCCAGCATTTT
TRBJ2-7 | few | TRBD2 | TRBV30 | CAWNTGTSGSYEQYF | TGTGCCTGGAACACCGGGACTAGCGGATCCTACGAGCAGTACTTC
TRBJ2-7 | . | TRBD1 | TRBV25-1 | CASSDRDRGNEQYF | TGTGCCAGCAGTGACCGGGACAGGGGTAACGAGCAGTACTTC
TRBJ2-2 | . | . | TRBV5-1 | CASSLQGRTGELFF | TGCGCCAGCAGCTTGCAGGGTAGAACCGGGGAGCTGTTTTTT
TRBJ1-2 | . | . | TRBV5-1 | CASSLEDSRYTF | TGCGCCAGCAGCCTGGAGGACAGTCGCTACACCTTC
TRBJ2-7 | . | . | TRBV7-9 | CASSASGQLGAYEQYF | TGTGCCAGCAGCGCCTCTGGACAGCTTGGGGCCTACGAGCAGTACTTC
TRBJ2-7 | . | TRBD2 | TRBV28 | CASSFDFGTRTYEQYF | TGTGCCAGCAGTTTCGATTTCGGGACTAGGACCTACGAGCAGTACTTC
TRBJ2-2 | few | . | TRBV7-9 | CSSQDGLTNTGELFF | TGTTCCAGCCAAGACGGACTAACTAACACCGGGGAGCTGTTTTTT
TRBJ2-5 | . | TRBD1 | TRBV5-1 | CASSAGGQGGTGETQYF | TGCGCCAGCAGCGCGGGCGGACAGGGTGGGACTGGAGAGACCCAGTACTTC
TRBJ2-3 | . | TRBD2 | TRBV9 | CASSVGTSGGFDTQYF | TGTGCCAGCAGCGTGGGGACTAGCGGAGGGTTCGATACGCAGTATTTT
TRBJ2-7 | . | TRBD1 | TRBV10-3 | CAISRTGVDYEQYF | TGTGCCATCAGTAGGACAGGGGTAGACTACGAGCAGTACTTC
TRBJ1-1 | . | TRBD1 | TRBV7-9 | CASSSNRQGHTEAFF | TGTGCCAGCAGTTCCAACCGACAGGGCCACACTGAAGCTTTCTTT
TRBJ2-2 | . | TRBD1 | TRBV5-1 | CASSLAASGGQTSYRGTGELFF | TGCGCCAGCAGCTTGGCCGCGAGTGGGGGACAGACGTCCTATCGAGGCACCGGGGAGCTGTTTTTT
TRBJ2-5 | few | . | TRBV2 | CASSVGFQETQYF | TGTGCCAGCAGTGTGGGCTTTCAAGAGACCCAGTACTTC
TRBJ1-2 | . | TRBD1 | TRBV5-6 | CASSLVGQGANYGYTF | TGTGCCAGCAGCTTGGTGGGACAGGGGGCCAACTATGGCTACACCTTC
TRBJ1-1 | . | . | TRBV4-1 | CASSQDFRGSPNTEAFF | TGCGCCAGCAGCCAAGACTTCCGGGGTTCGCCTAACACTGAAGCTTTCTTT
TRBJ1-4 | . | . | TRBV13 | CASSTLLEKLFF | TGTGCCAGCAGCACTCTCCTTGAAAAACTGTTTTTT
TRBJ2-1 | . | TRBD2 | TRBV9 | CASSGGGFSYNEQFF | TGTGCCAGCAGCGGGGGAGGGTTCTCCTACAATGAGCAGTTCTTC
TRBJ2-4 | . | . | TRBV5-1 | CASSSTGKNIQYF | TGCGCCAGCAGCTCGACTGGGAAAAACATTCAGTACTTC
TRBJ1-6 | . | TRBD1 | TRBV2 | CASSGQGGRNSPLHF | TGTGCCAGCAGTGGTCAGGGGGGTCGCAATTCACCCCTCCACTTT
TRBJ1-2 | . | . | TRBV5-5 | CASSSRGNSYGYTF | TGTGCCAGCAGCTCCCGAGGGAACAGCTATGGCTACACCTTC
TRBJ1-2 | . | . | TRBV7-9 | CASSFGEYGYTF | TGTGCCAGCAGCTTCGGGGAGTATGGCTACACCTTC
TRBJ2-1 | . | . | TRBV12-5 | CASGFSSGSEQFF | TGTGCTAGTGGTTTTAGCTCCGGGTCGGAGCAGTTCTTC
TRBJ2-7 | . | . | TRBV2 | CASSATAYEQYF | TGTGCCAGCAGCGCGACAGCTTACGAGCAGTACTTC
TRBJ1-5 | . | . | TRBV28 | CASSLIVGQPQHF | TGTGCCAGCAGTTTAATTGTCGGTCAGCCCCAGCATTTT
TRBJ2-1 | . | . | TRBV7-8 | CASSFLLAYEQFF | TGTGCCAGCAGCTTCCTGCTAGCGTATGAGCAGTTCTTC
TRBJ2-4 | . | TRBD2 | TRBV6-5 | CASRMTSLNIQYF | TGTGCCAGCAGGATGACTAGCCTTAACATTCAGTACTTC
TRBJ2-3 | few | TRBD2 | TRBV6-1 | CASSELIAGTDTQYF | TGTGCCAGCAGTGAATTGATAGCGGGGACAGATACGCAGTATTTT
TRBJ2-7 | . | TRBD1 | TRBV5-1 | CAGSSTGGGSYEQYF | TGCGCCGGCAGCTCCACAGGGGGAGGATCCTACGAGCAGTACTTC
TRBJ1-3 | . | . | TRBV19 | CASTAQGSPGNTIYF | TGTGCCAGTACTGCACAGGGTTCACCTGGAAACACCATATATTTT
TRBJ1-2 | . | . | TRBV6-1 | CASSEGGRLPRGGYTF | TGTGCCAGCAGTGAAGGCGGCAGGCTACCTAGGGGTGGCTACACCTTC
TRBJ1-5 | . | . | TRBV5-6 | CASSLSYNQPQHF | TGTGCCAGCAGCTTGTCGTACAATCAGCCCCAGCATTTT
TRBJ2-7 | . | . | TRBV6-1 | CASSVGLYEQYF | TGTGCCAGCAGTGTAGGACTCTACGAGCAGTACTTC
TRBJ1-2 | once | TRBD1 | TRBV7-9 | CASSLGPGQGFGSDGYTF | TGTGCCAGCAGCTTAGGACCGGGACAGGGCTTTGGATCGGATGGCTACACCTTC
TRBJ2-7 | . | TRBD1 | TRBV5-6 | CASSRQGQTYEQYF | TGTGCCAGCAGCCGACAGGGTCAAACTTACGAGCAGTACTTC
TRBJ2-1 | . | . | TRBV19 | CASSAGVHNEQFF | TGTGCCAGTAGTGCTGGAGTTCACAATGAGCAGTTCTTC
TRBJ1-2 | . | . | TRBV10-3 | CAISEGRVVGYTF | TGTGCCATCAGTGAGGGGAGGGTAGTAGGCTACACCTTC
TRBJ2-1 | . | TRBD2 | TRBV7-2 | CASSLAFGGSRNEQFF | TGTGCCAGCAGCTTAGCTTTCGGCGGGAGTAGAAATGAGCAGTTCTTC
TRBJ1-2 | . | TRBD1 | TRBV18 | CASSPGQRDYGYTF | TGTGCCAGCTCACCGGGACAGAGGGACTATGGCTACACCTTC
TRBJ1-4 | . | TRBD1 | TRBV29-1 | CSVRTGGDEKLFF | TGCAGCGTCCGGACAGGGGGCGATGAAAAACTGTTTTTT